A selection of T cell receptor beta chains follows, all from one sample in a study of blood T cell repertoires in COVID-19. Libraries were prepared by immunoSEQ multiplex PCR; TCRdb keeps only in-frame clonotypes and omits some of them. The sample lists 200,000 to 250,000 clones; around four fifths were seen once. The material sequenced was peripheral blood. The source is a man aged 25-40 years with active or convalescent COVID-19. The CDR3 runs from the conserved cysteine through the conserved F or W. A D gene is named only where the DNA matches it firmly. Part of the rows lack a size; the others show once, few, many or a class for expanded clones.

V,size,D,J,CDR3,DNA
TRBV27,once,-,TRBJ1-2,CASSLDGRVYGYTF,TGTGCCAGCAGTTTAGACGGCAGGGTATATGGCTACACCTTC
TRBV30,few,TRBD1,TRBJ1-4,CAWNRGTANEKLFF,TGTGCCTGGAACCGCGGGACAGCTAATGAAAAACTGTTTTTT
TRBV4-3,-,-,TRBJ2-1,CASSQSLGGKSLYNEQFF,TGCGCCAGCAGCCAAAGTTTGGGGGGAAAGTCGTTATACAATGAGCAGTTCTTC
TRBV30,once,TRBD1,TRBJ1-5,CAWRQGEDQPQHF,TGTGCCTGGAGACAGGGGGAGGATCAGCCCCAGCATTTT
TRBV3-1/TRBV3-2,-,-,TRBJ2-7,CASRIRGTYEQYF,TGTGCCAGCAGAATCAGGGGAACCTACGAGCAGTACTTC
TRBV9,few,-,TRBJ1-6,CASSVGDTNNSPLHF,TGTGCCAGCAGCGTAGGGGACACTAATAATTCACCCCTCCACTTT
TRBV4-3,-,TRBD2,TRBJ2-1,CASSHQREGRDEQFF,TGCGCCAGCAGCCACCAGCGGGAGGGCCGGGATGAGCAGTTCTTC
TRBV2,-,-,TRBJ2-3,CASSPSTDTQYF,TGTGCCAGCAGTCCTAGCACAGATACGCAGTATTTT
TRBV7-2,once,TRBD1,TRBJ1-4,CASSLTGGGNEKLFF,TGTGCCAGCAGCCTCACAGGGGGAGGGAATGAAAAACTGTTTTTT
TRBV20-1,once,TRBD1,TRBJ1-2,CSASDRGFNYGYTF,TGCAGTGCTAGTGACAGGGGGTTTAACTATGGCTACACCTTC
TRBV18,few,TRBD1,TRBJ1-1,CASSPRGQGATEAFF,TGTGCCAGCTCACCTCGTGGGCAGGGGGCAACTGAAGCTTTCTTT
TRBV7-2,-,-,TRBJ2-2,CASSPTNTGELFF,TGTGCCAGCAGCCCCACAAACACCGGGGAGCTGTTTTTT
TRBV30,-,TRBD1,TRBJ2-1,CAFTGGNSYNEQFF,TGTGCCTTTACAGGGGGAAACTCCTACAATGAGCAGTTCTTC
TRBV7-3,-,TRBD1,TRBJ1-4,CASSLRWGTGDTNEKLFF,TGTGCCAGCAGCTTAAGGTGGGGAACAGGGGACACTAATGAAAAACTGTTTTTT
TRBV7-9,-,-,TRBJ1-6,CASSPSTGNSPLHF,TGTGCCAGCAGCCCCTCAACAGGGAATTCACCCCTCCACTTT
TRBV27,once,-,TRBJ2-1,CASSYPGRYNEQFF,TGTGCCAGCAGTTATCCAGGGAGGTACAATGAGCAGTTCTTC